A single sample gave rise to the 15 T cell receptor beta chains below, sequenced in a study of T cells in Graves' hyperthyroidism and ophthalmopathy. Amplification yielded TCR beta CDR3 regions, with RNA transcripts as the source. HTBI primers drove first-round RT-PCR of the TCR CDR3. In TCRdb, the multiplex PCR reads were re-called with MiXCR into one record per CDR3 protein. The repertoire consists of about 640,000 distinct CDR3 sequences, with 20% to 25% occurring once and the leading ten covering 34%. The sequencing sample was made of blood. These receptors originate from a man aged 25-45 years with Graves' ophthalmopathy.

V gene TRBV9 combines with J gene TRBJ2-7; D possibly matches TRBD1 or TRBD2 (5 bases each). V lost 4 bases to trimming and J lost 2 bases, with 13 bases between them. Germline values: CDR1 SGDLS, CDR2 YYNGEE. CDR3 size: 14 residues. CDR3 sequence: CASSKGPETYEQYF. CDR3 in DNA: TGTGCCAGCAGCAAGGGACCGGAAACCTACGAGCAGTACTTC.

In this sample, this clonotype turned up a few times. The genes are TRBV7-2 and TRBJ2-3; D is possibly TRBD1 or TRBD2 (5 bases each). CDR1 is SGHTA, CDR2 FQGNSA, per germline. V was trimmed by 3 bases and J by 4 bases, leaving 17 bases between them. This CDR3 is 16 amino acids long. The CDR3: CASSFGGRVGADTQYF. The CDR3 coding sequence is TGTGCCAGCAGCTTTGGGGGACGGGTGGGGGCAGATACGCAGTATTTT.

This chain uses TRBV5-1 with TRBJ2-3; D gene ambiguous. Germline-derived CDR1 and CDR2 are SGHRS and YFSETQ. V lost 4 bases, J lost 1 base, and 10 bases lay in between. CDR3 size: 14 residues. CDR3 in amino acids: CASSTERGTDTQYF. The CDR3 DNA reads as TGCGCCAGCAGCACGGAAAGGGGCACAGATACGCAGTATTTT.

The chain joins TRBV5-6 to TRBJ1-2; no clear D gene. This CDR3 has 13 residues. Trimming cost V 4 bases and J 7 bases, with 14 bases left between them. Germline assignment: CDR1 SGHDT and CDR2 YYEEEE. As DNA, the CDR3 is TGTGCCAGCAGCCGCCGGGAACTGGGTGGCTACACCTTC. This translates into CASSRRELGGYTF.

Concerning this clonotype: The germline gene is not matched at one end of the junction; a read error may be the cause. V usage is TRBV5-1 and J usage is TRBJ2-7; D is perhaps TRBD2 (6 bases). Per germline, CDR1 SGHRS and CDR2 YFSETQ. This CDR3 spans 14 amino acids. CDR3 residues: CASSSGLAFYEQYF. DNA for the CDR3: TGTGCCAGCAGCTCGGGACTGGCATTCTACGAGCAGTACTTC. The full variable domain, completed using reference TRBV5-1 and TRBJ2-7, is KAGVTQTPRYLIKTRGQQVTLSCSPISGHRSVSWYQQTPGQGLQFLFEYFSETQRNKGNFPGRFSGRQFSNSRSEMNVSTLELGDSALYLCASSSGLAFYEQYFGPGTRLTVT.

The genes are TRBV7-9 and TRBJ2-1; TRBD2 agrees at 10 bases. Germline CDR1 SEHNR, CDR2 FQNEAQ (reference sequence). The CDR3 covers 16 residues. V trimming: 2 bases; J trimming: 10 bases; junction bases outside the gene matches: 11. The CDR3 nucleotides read TGTGCCAGCAGCTTAAAATCCTCGGGACTAGCGTGGGAGCAGTTCTTC. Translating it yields CASSLKSSGLAWEQFF.

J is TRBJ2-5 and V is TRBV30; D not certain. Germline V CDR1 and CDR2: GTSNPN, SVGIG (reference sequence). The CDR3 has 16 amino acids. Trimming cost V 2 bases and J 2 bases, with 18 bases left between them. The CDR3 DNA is TGTGCCTGGAGTACCTCAAGAGGACCTCCACAAGAGACCCAGTACTTC. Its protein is CAWSTSRGPPQETQYF.

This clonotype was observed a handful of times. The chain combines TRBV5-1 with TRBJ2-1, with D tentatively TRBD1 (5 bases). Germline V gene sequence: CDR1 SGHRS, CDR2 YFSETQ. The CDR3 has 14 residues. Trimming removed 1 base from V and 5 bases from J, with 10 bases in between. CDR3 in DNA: TGCGCCAGCAGCTTGTCCGACAGCCACAATGAGCAGTTCTTC. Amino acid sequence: CASSLSDSHNEQFF.

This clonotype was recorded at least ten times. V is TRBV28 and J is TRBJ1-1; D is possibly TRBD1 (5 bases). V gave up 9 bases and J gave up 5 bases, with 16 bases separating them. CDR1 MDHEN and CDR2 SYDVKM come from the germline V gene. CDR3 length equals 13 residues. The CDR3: CASRIPGFTEAFF. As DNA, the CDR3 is TGTGCCAGTCGAATACCAGGGTTTACTGAAGCTTTCTTT.

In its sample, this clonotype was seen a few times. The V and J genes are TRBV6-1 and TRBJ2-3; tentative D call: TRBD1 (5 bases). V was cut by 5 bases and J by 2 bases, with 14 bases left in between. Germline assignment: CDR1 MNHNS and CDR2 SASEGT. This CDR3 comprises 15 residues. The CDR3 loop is CASSYSQGVTDTQYF. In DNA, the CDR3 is TGTGCCAGCAGTTATTCACAAGGGGTCACAGATACGCAGTATTTT.

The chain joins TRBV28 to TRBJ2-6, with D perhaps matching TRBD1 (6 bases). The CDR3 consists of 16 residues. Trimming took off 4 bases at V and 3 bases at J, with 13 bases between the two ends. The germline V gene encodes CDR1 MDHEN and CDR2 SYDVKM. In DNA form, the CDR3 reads TGTGCCAGCAGTTCCCCCTCAGGGGATGGGGCCAACGTCCTGACTTTC. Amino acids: CASSSPSGDGANVLTF.

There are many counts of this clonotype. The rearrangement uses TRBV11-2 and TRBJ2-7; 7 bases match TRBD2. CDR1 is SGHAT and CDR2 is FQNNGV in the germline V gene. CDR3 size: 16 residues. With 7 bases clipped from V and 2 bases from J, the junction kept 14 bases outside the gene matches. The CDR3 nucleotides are TGTGCCAGCACCGTACCGGGGCGGGGGTCGGCCTACGAGCAGTACTTC. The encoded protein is CASTVPGRGSAYEQYF. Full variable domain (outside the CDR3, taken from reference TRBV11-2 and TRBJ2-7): EAGVAQSPRYKIIEKRQSVAFWCNPISGHATLYWYQQILGQGPKLLIQFQNNGVVDDSQLPKDRFSAERLKGVDSTLKIQPAKLEDSAVYLCASTVPGRGSAYEQYFGPGTRLTVT.

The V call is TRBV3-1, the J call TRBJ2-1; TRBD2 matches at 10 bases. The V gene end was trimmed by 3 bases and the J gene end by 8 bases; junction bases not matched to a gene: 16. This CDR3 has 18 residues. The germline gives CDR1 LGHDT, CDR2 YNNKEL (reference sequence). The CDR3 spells CASSHLGGKAGGLHEQFF. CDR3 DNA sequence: TGTGCCAGCAGCCACCTCGGCGGAAAAGCGGGAGGGCTTCATGAGCAGTTCTTC.

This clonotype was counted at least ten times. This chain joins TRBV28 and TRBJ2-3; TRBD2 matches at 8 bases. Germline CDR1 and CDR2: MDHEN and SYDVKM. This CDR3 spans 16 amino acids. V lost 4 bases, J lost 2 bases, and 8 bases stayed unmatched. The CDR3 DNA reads TGTGCCAGCAGTTCCAACGGGGGGGGGTCCACAGATACGCAGTATTTT. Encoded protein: CASSSNGGGSTDTQYF. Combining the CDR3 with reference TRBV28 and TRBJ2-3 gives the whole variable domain DVKVTQSSRYLVKRTGEKVFLECVQDMDHENMFWYRQDPGLGLRLIYFSYDVKMKEKGDIPEGYSVSREKKERFSLILESASTNQTSMYLCASSSNGGGSTDTQYFGPGTRLTVL.

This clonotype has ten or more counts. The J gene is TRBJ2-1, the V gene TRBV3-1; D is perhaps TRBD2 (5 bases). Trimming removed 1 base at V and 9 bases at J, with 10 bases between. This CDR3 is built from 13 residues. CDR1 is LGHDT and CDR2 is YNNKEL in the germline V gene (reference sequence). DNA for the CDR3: TGTGCCAGCAGCCAAGTCGGGCTAGCTGAGCAGTTCTTC. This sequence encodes CASSQVGLAEQFF.